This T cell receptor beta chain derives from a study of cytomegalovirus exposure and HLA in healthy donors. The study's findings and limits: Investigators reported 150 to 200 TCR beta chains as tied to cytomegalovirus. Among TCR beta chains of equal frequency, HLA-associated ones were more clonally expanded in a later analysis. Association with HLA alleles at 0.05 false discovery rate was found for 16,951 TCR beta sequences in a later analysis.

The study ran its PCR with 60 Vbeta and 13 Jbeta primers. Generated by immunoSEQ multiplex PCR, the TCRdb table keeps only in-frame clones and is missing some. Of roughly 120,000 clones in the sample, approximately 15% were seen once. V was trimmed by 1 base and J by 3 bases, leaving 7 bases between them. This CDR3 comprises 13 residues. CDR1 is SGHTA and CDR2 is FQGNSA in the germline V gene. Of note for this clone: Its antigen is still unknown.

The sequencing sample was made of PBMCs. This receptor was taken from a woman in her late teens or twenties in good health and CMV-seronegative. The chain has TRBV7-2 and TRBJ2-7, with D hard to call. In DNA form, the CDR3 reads TGTGCCAGCAGCTTAGACAGTGTCTACGAGCAGTACTTC. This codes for CASSLDSVYEQYF.